A single sample is the source of the 19 T cell receptor beta chains below, sequenced in a study of Ad26.COV2.S vaccination and SARS-CoV-2 variants. Using immunoSEQ multiplex PCR, the repertoire was profiled, and TCRdb retains in-frame clones only, with some absent. The sample lists hundreds of thousands of clones; 92% were seen once. Regarding treatment: about 20 received Ad26.COV2.S at low or high dose, single or two shots; roughly five received placebo; per-sample allocation not given. Samples analyzed were those drawn on day 63 after the first vaccine or placebo injection. The input for sequencing was peripheral blood, taken in a trial of Ad26.COV2.S vaccine versus placebo. The receptors here all came from a person aged 18-60 years who received the Ad26.COV2.S COVID-19 vaccine or a placebo.

The rearrangement joins TRBV5-1 to TRBJ2-5; D gene ambiguous. The CDR3 totals 12 residues. V lost 4 bases and J lost 5, with 9 bases in between. Germline loops: CDR1 SGHRS, CDR2 YFSETQ. The CDR3, as DNA: TGCGCCAGCAGCCCCCCGCAGGAGACCCAGTACTTC. Protein product: CASSPPQETQYF.

The chain links TRBV9 to TRBJ2-2; D assignment may be TRBD1 or TRBD2 (5 bases each). CDR1 is SGDLS, CDR2 YYNGEE, per germline. V lost 0 bases to trimming and J lost 7 bases, with 13 bases between them. The CDR3 runs 15 residues. CDR3 sequence reads: CASSVAGFGGGELFF. The CDR3 DNA sequence: TGTGCCAGCAGCGTAGCAGGGTTTGGGGGCGGGGAGCTGTTTTTT.

The chain has TRBV7-9 and TRBJ1-1; D uncertain. The V end was cut by 1 base, the J end by 1 base, with 4 bases between. The CDR3 consists of 13 residues. Germline-derived CDR1 and CDR2 are SEHNR and FQNEAQ (reference sequence). The CDR3 DNA reads as TGTGCCAGCAGCTTAGACCAGAACACTGAAGCTTTCTTT. Translation: CASSLDQNTEAFF.

The CDR3 bases are TGCGCCAGCAGCCAACTTTTTATCGGGGGGGGCTGGAATGAGCAGTTCTTC. Protein product: CASSQLFIGGGWNEQFF. The rearrangement uses TRBV4-1 and TRBJ2-1; 8 bases line up with TRBD2. Germline V gene sequence: CDR1 MGHRA, CDR2 YSYEKL. Unmatched junction bases numbered 13, after V lost 2 bases and J lost 7 bases. The CDR3 contains 17 residues.

V is TRBV28 and J is TRBJ1-2; D is perhaps TRBD1 (5 bases). There are 12 residues in the CDR3. Per the germline V gene, CDR1 is MDHEN and CDR2 is SYDVKM. Trimming left V 3 bases short and J 5 bases short, with 7 bases between. CDR3 DNA sequence: TGTGCCAGCAGTTTCGACAGTTATGGCTACACCTTC. Translation: CASSFDSYGYTF.

This clone was seen just once. This chain connects TRBV27 to TRBJ2-3; D perhaps matches TRBD2 (5 bases). CDR1 and CDR2 (germline): MNHEY, SMNVEV (reference sequence). CDR3 length: 16 amino acids. V was cut by 2 bases and J by 0 bases, with 12 bases left in between. The CDR3 coding sequence is TGTGCCAGCAGTTTAAGGCCGGGGTCTAGCACAGATACGCAGTATTTT. This gives the protein CASSLRPGSSTDTQYF.

The chain recombines TRBV28 with TRBJ2-2; 10 bases fit TRBD2. V lost 5 bases, J lost 1 base, and 10 bases stayed unmatched. Germline V gives CDR1 MDHEN, CDR2 SYDVKM. This CDR3 spans 18 amino acids. CDR3 in DNA: TGTGCCAGCAGTCCCAACCATATAGCGGGGGGGAACACCGGGGAGCTGTTTTTT. Residues: CASSPNHIAGGNTGELFF.

The genes are TRBV4-1 and TRBJ2-1, with 8 positions matching TRBD2. The germline CDR1 and CDR2 sequences are MGHRA and YSYEKL. The CDR3 consists of 15 residues. Trimming at V came to 2 bases and at J to 8 bases, leaving 8 bases not matched to a gene. CDR3 region: CASSQPGTRVYEQFF. Written as DNA, the CDR3 is TGCGCCAGCAGCCAACCCGGGACTAGGGTCTATGAGCAGTTCTTC.

This chain links TRBV7-9 with TRBJ1-1; D possibly corresponds to TRBD1 (5 bases). This CDR3 spans 14 amino acids. Trimming shortened V by 4 bases and J by 1 base, and 10 bases separated the two germline ends. Germline V gene data show CDR1 as SEHNR and CDR2 as FQNEAQ (reference sequence). The CDR3 DNA reads TGTGCCAGCAGCTCGGGACGGACGAACACTGAAGCTTTCTTT. It yields the protein CASSSGRTNTEAFF.

The rearrangement links TRBV29-1 to TRBJ2-7; 10 bases fit TRBD2. The CDR3 is 15 amino acids. Per germline, CDR1 SQVTM and CDR2 ANQGSEA. V lost 6 bases, J lost 2 bases, and 10 bases stayed unmatched. The CDR3 coding sequence is TGCAGCGTCACGCTAGCGGGGGCCGATCCCTACGAGCAGTACTTC. Translation gives CSVTLAGADPYEQYF.

This clone was counted a single time. This chain links TRBV6-5 with TRBJ1-1; 10 bases map to TRBD1. The J segment lost 5 bases and the V segment lost 6 bases, leaving 9 bases of the junction unmatched. This CDR3 has 15 amino acids. Germline assignment: CDR1 MNHEY and CDR2 SVGAGI. The CDR3 reads CASSETGGSWTEAFF. CDR3 DNA: TGTGCCAGCAGCGAGACAGGGGGCTCGTGGACTGAAGCTTTCTTT.

This clone occurred once. V gene TRBV2 combines with J gene TRBJ2-7, with 7 nucleotides matching TRBD1. The CDR3 length is 19 residues. Trimming at V came to 5 bases and at J to 0 bases, leaving 19 bases not matched to a gene. The germline V gene has CDR1 SNHLY and CDR2 FYNNEI. The CDR3 bases are TGTGCCAGCAGTAATCCCCCTAACTTGGGACAGTTGAGCTCCTACGAGCAGTACTTC. It is translated as CASSNPPNLGQLSSYEQYF.

This clone has only one observation. V gene TRBV7-9 combines with J gene TRBJ1-4; the D gene is possibly TRBD1 (6 bases). Germline assignment: CDR1 SEHNR and CDR2 FQNEAQ (reference sequence). Trimming removed 0 bases from V and 8 bases from J, with 10 bases in between. The CDR3 has 14 amino acids. CDR3 residues: CASSLAGGGEKLFF. CDR3 bases: TGTGCCAGCAGCTTAGCGGGTGGGGGCGAAAAACTGTTTTTT.

This chain connects TRBV6-2 or TRBV6-3 to TRBJ2-7; 8 positions agree with TRBD1. The J segment lost 2 bases and the V segment lost 6 bases, leaving 21 bases of the junction unmatched. The length of the CDR3 is 19 residues. Germline CDR1 and CDR2: MNHEY and SVGEGT. The CDR3 protein is CASSSPTGTGGLMAYEQYF. CDR3 bases: TGTGCCAGCAGCTCACCCACCGGGACAGGCGGGTTAATGGCCTACGAGCAGTACTTC.

This chain joins TRBV6-5 and TRBJ2-3; possible D gene TRBD2, 5 bases. The CDR3 sequence is 14 residues long. Deletions cut 6 bases from V and 1 base from J, with 11 bases between. Per the germline V gene, CDR1 is MNHEY and CDR2 is SVGAGI. This CDR3 reads CASRRAGRTDTQYF. In nucleotides, the CDR3 is TGTGCCAGCAGGCGGGCGGGTCGCACAGATACGCAGTATTTT.

The rearrangement uses TRBV5-1 and TRBJ1-5; D is uncertain. The germline gives CDR1 SGHRS, CDR2 YFSETQ. The CDR3 length is 16 residues. V shed 3 bases and J shed 0 bases, with 13 bases lying between them. This chain's CDR3 is CASSSGSIDSNQPQHF. The CDR3 DNA is TGCGCCAGCAGCTCCGGGTCGATAGATAGCAATCAGCCCCAGCATTTT.

This rearrangement joins TRBV3-1 (or the pseudogene TRBV3-2) to TRBJ2-3; D is unclear. This CDR3 is 15 amino acids long. The V end lost 0 bases, the J end lost 0 bases, and 7 bases lay between the germline ends. The germline CDR1 and CDR2 sequences are LGHDT and YNNKEL (reference sequence). As DNA, the CDR3 is TGTGCCAGCAGCCAAGACTACTCTAGCACAGATACGCAGTATTTT. Translation: CASSQDYSSTDTQYF.

The gene calls are TRBV11-2 and TRBJ2-1; no clear D. This CDR3 region has 14 residues. V gave up 4 bases and J gave up 3 bases, with 10 bases separating them. The germline gives CDR1 SGHAT, CDR2 FQNNGV. The CDR3 reads CASSSGPGYNEQFF. The CDR3 DNA reads TGTGCCAGCAGCTCCGGGCCGGGCTACAATGAGCAGTTCTTC.

This rearrangement joins TRBV18 to TRBJ2-7; TRBD1 might be the D (8 bases). Germline loops: CDR1 KGHSH, CDR2 LQKENI. CDR3 length: 16 amino acids. V was cut by 1 base and J by 6 bases, with 19 bases left in between. The CDR3 bases are TGTGCCAGCTCACCACTCGAACAGGGGGGGGCCCGCGAGCAGTACTTC. Translation gives CASSPLEQGGAREQYF.